Listed below are T cell receptor beta chains from one sample, sequenced in a study of T cell responses to AZD1222 COVID-19 vaccine. Data came from immunoSEQ multiplex PCR; TCRdb stores just in-frame clones and leaves some out. The sample has fewer than 200,000 clones; almost 95% are singletons. Sample: peripheral blood, taken on day 0 of AZD1222 vaccination. Receptor source: an adult in good health. Each CDR3 is given with its conserved first and last residue. D genes are given only for firm matches. For some rows the clone size is stated as once, few or many, or as a class when expanded; others skip it.

TRBJ1-1	-	TRBV10-1	-	CASSESPRGTEAFF	TGCGCCAGCAGTGAGTCCCCGCGGGGCACTGAAGCTTTCTTT
TRBJ2-1	-	TRBV19	TRBD2	CASSMFSGEYNEQFF	TGTGCCAGTAGTATGTTTAGCGGGGAGTACAATGAGCAGTTCTTC
TRBJ1-1	-	TRBV7-9	-	CASSFHRGKGVEAFF	TGTGCCAGCAGCTTTCACCGGGGGAAAGGGGTTGAAGCTTTCTTT
TRBJ2-7	once	TRBV6-5	TRBD1	CASSSTGGRGPWEQYF	TGTGCCAGCAGTTCAACGGGTGGCAGGGGGCCGTGGGAGCAGTACTTC
TRBJ1-1	-	TRBV10-3	-	CAISEGMGMNTEAFF	TGTGCCATCAGTGAGGGAATGGGAATGAACACTGAAGCTTTCTTT
TRBJ2-1	-	TRBV21-1	-	CASSKGLAGGNEQFF	TGTGCCAGCAGCAAAGGACTAGCGGGGGGGAATGAGCAGTTCTTC
TRBJ1-3	-	TRBV9	-	CASSATTGALSGNTIYF	TGTGCCAGCAGCGCCACGACAGGAGCCCTTTCTGGAAACACCATATATTTT
TRBJ1-4	once	TRBV5-1	-	CASRRAATNEKLFF	TGCGCCAGCAGGAGAGCTGCAACTAATGAAAAACTGTTTTTT
TRBJ1-4	-	TRBV7-9	TRBD1	CASSSGTDATNEKLFF	TGTGCCAGCAGCTCCGGGACAGACGCAACTAATGAAAAACTGTTTTTT
TRBJ1-5	-	TRBV28	-	CASGDSNQPQHF	TGTGCCAGCGGAGATAGCAATCAGCCCCAGCATTTT
TRBJ1-1	-	TRBV7-9	-	CAGGQGNTEAFF	TGTGCCGGCGGGCAGGGTAACACTGAAGCTTTCTTT
TRBJ2-1	-	TRBV21-1	-	CASKVGVGEQFF	TGTGCCAGCAAAGTCGGGGTAGGCGAGCAGTTCTTC
TRBJ1-2	-	TRBV27	-	CASSRSGNYGYTF	TGTGCCAGCAGCCGCTCAGGGAACTATGGCTACACCTTC
TRBJ1-2	-	TRBV9	-	CASSVIGVSNGYTF	TGTGCCAGCAGCGTAATTGGTGTGAGTAACGGCTACACCTTC
TRBJ2-1	-	TRBV5-4	TRBD2	CASSLAGGSSYNEQFF	TGTGCCAGCAGCCTAGCGGGGGGTAGCTCCTACAATGAGCAGTTCTTC
TRBJ1-1	-	TRBV7-9	-	CASSFVWQNTEAFF	TGTGCCAGCAGCTTTGTTTGGCAGAACACTGAAGCTTTCTTT
TRBJ1-1	-	TRBV7-2	-	CASSLTQAGTEAFF	TGTGCCAGCAGCTTGACCCAAGCGGGCACTGAAGCTTTCTTT
TRBJ1-2	once	TRBV19	-	CASQPGGSYGYTF	TGTGCCAGTCAGCCCGGCGGATCCTATGGCTACACCTTC
TRBJ1-2	-	TRBV27	-	CASSLSALPDGYTF	TGTGCCAGCAGTTTATCGGCGCTTCCCGACGGCTACACCTTC
TRBJ1-5	-	TRBV6-5	-	CASSYPRGTQPQHF	TGTGCCAGCAGTTACCCCCGAGGAACCCAGCCCCAGCATTTT
TRBJ1-4	-	TRBV30	-	CAWSVGSSTNEKLFF	TGTGCCTGGAGTGTAGGGTCCTCAACTAATGAAAAACTGTTTTTT
TRBJ1-2	-	TRBV5-6	-	CASSLQGNYGYTF	TGTGCCAGCAGCTTGCAGGGGAACTATGGCTACACCTTC
TRBJ1-1	-	TRBV4-1	TRBD1	CASSQYRQGTFEAFF	TGCGCCAGCAGCCAATATAGACAGGGGACCTTTGAAGCTTTCTTT
TRBJ2-3	-	TRBV6-2/TRBV6-3	TRBD1	CASSPPGTGGRGDTQYF	TGTGCCAGCAGTCCCCCCGGGACAGGGGGCAGAGGAGATACGCAGTATTTT
TRBJ2-3	-	TRBV6-1	TRBD1	CASSEIRGTTTDTQYF	TGTGCCAGCAGTGAGATCAGGGGGACCACCACAGATACGCAGTATTTT
TRBJ1-1	once	TRBV10-1	-	CASRAQPNTEAFF	TGCGCCAGCAGGGCCCAGCCGAACACTGAAGCTTTCTTT
TRBJ1-1	-	TRBV19	TRBD1	CASSNPDRGRDTEAFF	TGTGCCAGTAGCAACCCGGACAGGGGCCGGGACACTGAAGCTTTCTTT
TRBJ2-2	-	TRBV2	-	CATTGGVGTGELFF	TGTGCCACCACGGGGGGCGTAGGCACCGGGGAGCTGTTTTTT
TRBJ1-5	-	TRBV30	-	CAWAWGNEGNQPQHF	TGTGCCTGGGCATGGGGAAATGAAGGCAATCAGCCCCAGCATTTT
TRBJ1-5	-	TRBV27	TRBD1	CASSLSGQGSQPQHF	TGTGCCAGCAGTTTATCGGGACAGGGTAGTCAGCCCCAGCATTTT
TRBJ1-4	-	TRBV19	-	CASRLPGLGEKLFF	TGTGCCAGTAGGCTTCCCGGATTGGGGGAAAAACTGTTTTTT
TRBJ1-3	-	TRBV19	-	CASSPTWGSGNTIYF	TGTGCCAGTAGTCCGACGTGGGGCTCTGGAAACACCATATATTTT
TRBJ2-7	-	TRBV15	TRBD1	CATSRSRGQGQDEQYF	TGTGCCACCAGCAGAAGCCGGGGACAGGGTCAGGACGAGCAGTACTTC
TRBJ2-1	few	TRBV7-2	TRBD1	CASSTYRGRQFF	TGTGCCAGCAGCACGTACAGGGGAAGGCAGTTCTTC
TRBJ1-6	-	TRBV18	TRBD1	CASSPGTGDSPLHF	TGTGCCAGCTCACCCGGGACAGGGGATTCACCCCTCCACTTT
TRBJ1-2	-	TRBV24-1	TRBD1	CATSPGDRSSYGYTF	TGTGCCACCAGCCCTGGGGACAGGTCCTCCTATGGCTACACCTTC
TRBJ2-1	-	TRBV10-1	TRBD1	CASREGTGGRNEQFF	TGCGCCAGCAGGGAAGGGACAGGGGGCCGGAATGAGCAGTTCTTC
TRBJ1-2	-	TRBV12-5	-	CASGLRQVGGYTF	TGTGCTAGTGGTCTGCGCCAGGTTGGGGGCTACACCTTC